The 24 T cell receptor beta chains below were found in one sample sequenced in a study of T cell changes during pregnancy in multiple sclerosis. Libraries were prepared by immunoSEQ multiplex PCR; TCRdb keeps only in-frame clonotypes and omits some of them. The sample holds roughly 11,000 clones, around 94% seen once. The sequencing used CD4+ T cells from peripheral blood mononuclear cells, collected before pregnancy. The source is a female donor with multiple sclerosis, enrolled in a pregnancy study.

This clone was observed a few times. The rearrangement links TRBV30 to TRBJ1-5; possible D gene TRBD1, 6 bases. Germline lookup yields CDR1 GTSNPN and CDR2 SVGIG (reference sequence). This CDR3 contains 15 residues. V dropped 0 bases and J dropped 4 bases, with 13 bases sitting between them. The CDR3 bases are TGTGCCTGGAGTGTAAGGGGGGGCTGGAATCAGCCCCAGCATTTT. Protein: CAWSVRGGWNQPQHF.

The chain joins TRBV14 to TRBJ2-7; the match to TRBD1 covers 11 bases. The CDR3 runs 15 residues. V shed 4 bases, J shed 3 bases, and the junction held 5 bases outside the gene matches. Per germline, CDR1 SGHDN and CDR2 FVKESK. The CDR3 nucleotides are TGTGCCAGCAGCCCCAGGGGACAGGGGGTCTACGAGCAGTACTTC. Translating it yields CASSPRGQGVYEQYF.

The V and J genes are TRBV19 and TRBJ2-2; 7 bases match TRBD2. CDR1 and CDR2 (germline): LNHDA, SQIVND (reference sequence). CDR3 length equals 13 residues. V was pared by 10 bases and J by 5 bases, with 7 bases of the junction left unmatched. The CDR3 DNA sequence: TGTGCCATGCAGACTAGCCATACCGGGGAGCTGTTTTTT. Translation gives CAMQTSHTGELFF.

This clone has only one observation. The chain couples TRBV5-4 to TRBJ2-5, with 8 nucleotides matching TRBD1. Per germline, CDR1 SGHNT and CDR2 YYREEE (reference sequence). The J segment lost 4 bases and the V segment lost 4 bases, leaving 15 bases of the junction unmatched. The CDR3 sequence is 17 residues long. CDR3 protein: CASSPGQGIGGRETQYF. The CDR3 DNA reads TGTGCCAGCAGCCCCGGACAGGGTATAGGTGGGAGAGAGACCCAGTACTTC.

This clone was detected only once. The V call is TRBV19, the J call TRBJ2-5; D not resolved. V shed 4 bases and J shed 2 bases, with 17 bases lying between them. Germline V lookup: CDR1 LNHDA, CDR2 SQIVND (reference sequence). The CDR3 totals 16 residues. CDR3 bases: TGTGCCAGTAGTACCCCAAGTGGGCCGGTGCAAGAGACCCAGTACTTC. Amino acids: CASSTPSGPVQETQYF.

The chain links TRBV19 to TRBJ1-1, with a tentative D call TRBD1 (6 bases). The CDR3 has 11 residues. The germline CDR1 and CDR2 sequences are LNHDA and SQIVND (reference sequence). Trimming took off 7 bases at V and 7 bases at J, with 10 bases between the two ends. The CDR3 sequence: CASTRGNEAFF. CDR3 nucleotides: TGTGCCAGTACCAGGGGAAATGAAGCTTTCTTT.

The chain joins TRBV27 to TRBJ2-2; 7 bases match TRBD1. The V gene end was trimmed by 10 bases and the J gene end by 7 bases; junction bases not matched to a gene: 12. Germline V gives CDR1 MNHEY, CDR2 SMNVEV (reference sequence). CDR3 length: 14 amino acids. CDR3: CATLDRARVGELFF. The CDR3 DNA reads TGTGCCACTCTAGACAGGGCCAGGGTCGGGGAGCTGTTTTTT.

The chain uses TRBV27 and TRBJ2-7; TRBD1 matches 7 bases. V dropped 2 bases and J dropped 4; count of bases not matched to a gene: 17. The CDR3 length is 18 residues. The germline CDR1 and CDR2 sequences are MNHEY and SMNVEV (reference sequence). Written as DNA, the CDR3 is TGTGCCAGCAGTTTACAGGGGGTTAGTAGGGCGATACCTTACGAGCAGTACTTC. This encodes CASSLQGVSRAIPYEQYF.

The chain carries TRBV5-6 and TRBJ2-5; a weak D match, TRBD1 (6 bases). This CDR3 is built from 17 residues. The ends were cut back, 3 bases at V and 2 bases at J, with 20 bases in the middle. Germline values: CDR1 SGHDT, CDR2 YYEEEE. CDR3 DNA: TGTGCCAGCAGCTCGTTATCCGGGACACAGAAACAAGAGACCCAGTACTTC. The encoded protein is CASSSLSGTQKQETQYF.

This clone has only one observation. The rearrangement joins TRBV2 to TRBJ2-5; possibly TRBD2 for D (6 bases). This CDR3 is built from 13 residues. Germline CDR1 is SNHLY and CDR2 is FYNNEI. Trimming shortened V by 4 bases and J by 5 bases, and 11 bases separated the two germline ends. The CDR3 is CASSVRGRETQYF. The CDR3 coding sequence is TGTGCCAGCAGTGTCCGGGGGAGGGAGACCCAGTACTTC.

This chain uses TRBV5-5 with TRBJ2-1, with 9 bases identical to TRBD2. The ends lost 1 base at V and 7 bases at J; junction bases unmatched: 9. The length of the CDR3 is 16 residues. The V gene's germline CDR1 is SGHKS and CDR2 YYEKEE (reference sequence). The CDR3 loop is CASSLRLAGPVNEQFF. CDR3 nucleotide sequence: TGTGCCAGCAGCTTGCGGCTAGCGGGGCCCGTGAATGAGCAGTTCTTC.

The V call is TRBV7-6, the J call TRBJ2-2; possibly TRBD2 for D (7 bases). V was clipped by 6 bases and J by 0 bases, with 11 bases between them. The CDR3 is made up of 15 amino acids. Per the germline V gene, CDR1 is SGHVS and CDR2 is FNYEAQ. The CDR3: CASSRGGPNTGELFF. As DNA, the CDR3 is TGTGCCAGCAGTCGCGGGGGCCCGAACACCGGGGAGCTGTTTTTT.

V usage is TRBV14 and J usage is TRBJ1-2; D might be TRBD1 (5 bases). Germline V gene data show CDR1 as SGHDN and CDR2 as FVKESK. The CDR3 has 17 amino acids. Trimming removed 1 base from V and 0 bases from J, with 15 bases in between. CDR3 amino acids: CASSQVVTGKANYGYTF. The CDR3 DNA reads as TGTGCCAGCAGCCAAGTGGTCACAGGCAAAGCTAACTATGGCTACACCTTC.

J is TRBJ1-2 and V is TRBV5-1; 9 nucleotides agree with TRBD1. V lost 4 bases and J lost 4; bases outside the gene matches: 8. CDR1 SGHRS and CDR2 YFSETQ come from the germline V gene. This CDR3 contains 15 residues. Written as DNA, the CDR3 is TGCGCCAGCAGCCCACCGGGACAGGGATCCTATGGCTACACCTTC. It specifies CASSPPGQGSYGYTF.

The chain uses TRBV18 and TRBJ1-5, with unresolved D. The germline V gene encodes CDR1 KGHSH and CDR2 LQKENI. The CDR3 runs to 15 residues. V was clipped by 3 bases and J by 3 bases, with 12 bases between them. CDR3 in amino acids: CASSPETGANQPQHF. As DNA, the CDR3 is TGTGCCAGCTCACCCGAGACGGGAGCCAATCAGCCCCAGCATTTT. Looking up the rest from reference TRBV18 and TRBJ1-5 gives the full variable domain: NAGVMQNPRHLVRRRGQEARLRCSPMKGHSHVYWYRQLPEEGLKFMVYLQKENIIDESGMPKERFSAEFPKEGPSILRIQQVVRGDSAAYFCASSPETGANQPQHFGDGTRLSIL.

The CDR3 region is CASSSRFSPLHF. Here the CDR3 DNA reads TGTGCCAGCAGCTCGAGATTTTCACCCCTCCACTTT. The chain is built from TRBV14 and TRBJ1-6; D not resolved. The V gene's germline CDR1 is SGHDN and CDR2 FVKESK. V shed 5 bases and J shed 9 bases, with 8 bases lying between them. This CDR3 has 12 residues.

The chain links TRBV18 to TRBJ2-2, with D perhaps assigned TRBD1 or TRBD2 (5 bases each). CDR1 is KGHSH and CDR2 is LQKENI in the germline V gene. V was trimmed by 4 bases and J by 0 bases, leaving 9 bases between them. This CDR3 comprises 15 residues. The CDR3 DNA sequence: TGTGCCAGCTCACGACCGGGGCCGAACACCGGGGAGCTGTTTTTT. Encoded protein: CASSRPGPNTGELFF.

The gene calls are TRBV11-3 and TRBJ1-1; 9 nucleotides agree with TRBD1. Germline CDR1 SGHNT, CDR2 YENEEA. The junction had 6 bases not matched to a gene; V was cut back by 5 bases and J by 11 bases. This CDR3 region has 12 residues. CDR3: CASSADRGEAFF. In DNA form, the CDR3 reads TGTGCCAGCAGCGCGGACAGGGGTGAGGCTTTCTTT.

The V gene is TRBV5-6, the J gene TRBJ1-3; D is uncertain. Trimming removed 1 base at V and 0 bases at J, with 14 bases between. CDR3 size: 17 residues. CDR1 is SGHDT and CDR2 is YYEEEE in the germline V gene. CDR3 in DNA: TGTGCCAGCAGCTTGATGGTTGGGCCCCTCTCTGGAAACACCATATATTTT. Translated: CASSLMVGPLSGNTIYF.

The chain carries TRBV11-2 and TRBJ1-1; 8 bases line up with TRBD1. Germline V gives CDR1 SGHAT, CDR2 FQNNGV. This CDR3 comprises 15 residues. V was clipped by 5 bases and J by 2 bases; unmatched bases: 7. Written as DNA, the CDR3 is TGTGCCAGCAGCATATTTCAGGGGGCCAACACTGAAGCTTTCTTT. Encoded protein: CASSIFQGANTEAFF. The full variable domain, with the rest looked up from reference TRBV11-2 and TRBJ1-1, is EAGVAQSPRYKIIEKRQSVAFWCNPISGHATLYWYQQILGQGPKLLIQFQNNGVVDDSQLPKDRFSAERLKGVDSTLKIQPAKLEDSAVYLCASSIFQGANTEAFFGQGTRLTVV.

The rearrangement links TRBV11-3 to TRBJ2-3, with D tentatively TRBD1 (6 bases). The CDR3 spans 15 residues. The germline V and J ends were trimmed by 5 bases and 4 bases, with 16 bases remaining between them. Germline-derived CDR1 and CDR2 are SGHNT and YENEEA. CDR3 nucleotide sequence: TGTGCCAGCAGCACCCGATGGGGGCCCTCAGATACGCAGTATTTT. As protein: CASSTRWGPSDTQYF.

The J gene is TRBJ1-5, the V gene TRBV5-6; 7 bases align to TRBD1. Germline lookup yields CDR1 SGHDT and CDR2 YYEEEE. V shed 4 bases and J 1 base; nucleotides not matched to a gene: 5. CDR3 size: 15 residues. CDR3 in DNA: TGTGCCAGCAGCAGGGGGGACAGAAGCAATCAGCCCCAGCATTTT. The encoded protein is CASSRGDRSNQPQHF. Filled out from reference TRBV5-6 and TRBJ1-5, the complete variable domain reads DAGVTQSPTHLIKTRGQQVTLRCSPKSGHDTVSWYQQALGQGPQFIFQYYEEEERQRGNFPDRFSGHQFPNYSSELNVNALLLGDSALYLCASSRGDRSNQPQHFGDGTRLSIL.

This clone was seen a single time. V usage is TRBV19 and J usage is TRBJ1-6; D perhaps matches TRBD1 (6 bases). V was trimmed by 5 bases and J by 5 bases, leaving 16 bases between them. The CDR3 consists of 16 residues. CDR1 LNHDA and CDR2 SQIVND come from the germline V gene (reference sequence). This CDR3 reads CASSVGWDNHNSPLHF. The CDR3, as DNA: TGTGCCAGTAGTGTAGGGTGGGACAACCATAATTCACCCCTCCACTTT.

The chain employs TRBV13 and TRBJ2-7; D not resolved. Germline CDR1 reads PRHDT; CDR2 reads FYEKMQ (reference sequence). Trimming left V 5 bases short and J 3 bases short, with 11 bases between. The CDR3 runs to 13 residues. CDR3 loop: CASSTAPGYEQYF. For the CDR3, the DNA is TGTGCCAGCAGCACCGCACCGGGCTACGAGCAGTACTTC.